Following are 5 T cell receptor beta chains from one sample sequenced in a study of T cell responses to AZD1222 COVID-19 vaccine. Method: immunoSEQ multiplex PCR; TCRdb's copy keeps in-frame clones and lacks some. The table includes about 140,000 clones, roughly 90% detected once. Source: peripheral blood, taken on day 0 of AZD1222 vaccination. All receptors come from an adult in good health.

V gene TRBV10-3 combines with J gene TRBJ1-2, with a possible D match to TRBD1 (5 bases). Deletions cut 6 bases from V and 7 bases from J, with 12 bases between. The germline V gene has CDR1 ENHRY and CDR2 SYGVKD. The CDR3 is 12 residues long. In DNA, the CDR3 is TGTGCCATCAGCCGTTGGGACTTTGGCTACACCTTC. Its protein is CAISRWDFGYTF.

The chain is built from TRBV4-1 and TRBJ1-3, with 8 bases aligning to TRBD1. V shed 5 bases and J 0 bases; nucleotides not matched to a gene: 9. The CDR3 is 17 amino acids. Germline assignment: CDR1 MGHRA and CDR2 YSYEKL. Written as DNA, the CDR3 is TGCGCCAGCAGCGCTCCAGACAGGGGCCTCTCTGGAAACACCATATATTTT. Encoded protein: CASSAPDRGLSGNTIYF.

The V and J genes are TRBV7-3 and TRBJ1-1; no firm D call. The CDR3 totals 15 residues. CDR1 and CDR2 (germline): SGHTA, FQGTGA. Trimming removed 3 bases at V and 4 bases at J, with 15 bases between. Here the CDR3 reads CASSFPSNDCTEAFF. The CDR3 region has the DNA TGTGCCAGCAGCTTCCCCTCCAATGATTGCACTGAAGCTTTCTTT.

V and J are TRBV4-2 and TRBJ1-2; TRBD1 is a possible D gene (6 bases). V was cut by 1 base and J by 4 bases, with 10 bases left in between. The CDR3 runs to 14 residues. Germline loops: CDR1 LGHNA, CDR2 YNFKEQ. Here the CDR3 DNA reads TGTGCCAGCAGCCAAGCCCAGGACAGCTATGGCTACACCTTC. It codes for CASSQAQDSYGYTF.

CDR3 nucleotide sequence: TGTGCCAGCAGTTCTAGCGGGAGGGCCAGGCATGAGCAGTTCTTC. It encodes CASSSSGRARHEQFF. This chain links TRBV27 with TRBJ2-1; 12 nucleotides align to TRBD2. The germline CDR1 and CDR2 sequences are MNHEY and SMNVEV (reference sequence). The V segment lost 4 bases and the J segment 8 bases; nucleotides outside the gene matches: 6. The CDR3 is 15 residues long.